A selection of T cell receptor beta chains follows, all from one sample in a study of pediatric ulcerative colitis. Method: immunoSEQ multiplex PCR; TCRdb's copy keeps in-frame clones and lacks some. The sample includes 20,000 to 25,000 clones, over 60% seen only once; the top ten take around 15%. The sample was gut tissue. Receptors were obtained from a boy aged 10-17 years with severe ulcerative colitis. Both conserved end residues are part of each CDR3. The order of the fields is J gene, D gene, V gene, clone size, CDR3 DNA, CDR3 protein. D genes are given only for firm matches. For some rows the clone size is stated as once, few or many, or as a class when expanded; others skip it.

>TRBJ1-1|.|TRBV2|few
TGTGCCAGCAAACGTGAGGGCGATAGGCCCACTGAAGCTTTCTTT
CASKREGDRPTEAFF
>TRBJ2-1|.|TRBV7-2|few
TGTGCCAGCAGCTTACGTGGGCGTGAGCAGTTCTTC
CASSLRGREQFF
>TRBJ2-6|.|TRBV5-1|.
TGCGCCAGCAGCTTGGGGACAGAGATGCGCTCTGGGGCCAACGTCCTGACTTTC
CASSLGTEMRSGANVLTF
>TRBJ2-7|.|TRBV7-9|.
TGTGCCAGCATCCCGAGGGGCTCCTACGAGCAGTACTTC
CASIPRGSYEQYF
>TRBJ2-7|.|TRBV29-1|.
TGCAGCGTACGGGACGGTGCCTACGAGCAGTACTTC
CSVRDGAYEQYF
>TRBJ1-2|.|TRBV9|.
TGTGCCAGCAGCCCCCGTTGGGGGGCGGACTATGGCTACACCTTC
CASSPRWGADYGYTF
>TRBJ2-3|TRBD1|TRBV30|.
TGTGCCTGGCGGACAGGCTCGCGCACAGATACGCAGTATTTT
CAWRTGSRTDTQYF
>TRBJ2-3|.|TRBV6-1|few
TGTGCCAGCAGAAGGGGGGGGGACACAGATACGCAGTATTTT
CASRRGGDTDTQYF
>TRBJ2-7|TRBD2|TRBV18|.
TGTGCCAGCTCACCACCTGCAGCGGGGGCCGCCTACGAGCAGTACTTC
CASSPPAAGAAYEQYF
>TRBJ1-2|TRBD1|TRBV29-1|.
TGCAGCGTTGATAGTATTCAGGGGGAAGGCTACACCTTC
CSVDSIQGEGYTF
>TRBJ1-4|TRBD1|TRBV4-3|.
TGCGCCAGCAGCCAAGGGCCCATTGGGGGGACAGTGCGTGAAAAACTGTTTTTT
CASSQGPIGGTVREKLFF
>TRBJ2-5|.|TRBV11-2|few
TGTGCCAGCAGCCTTGGGCAAGAGACCCAGTACTTC
CASSLGQETQYF
>TRBJ1-1|.|TRBV30|.
TGTGCCTGGAAAGAGGCGTACGACATGAACACTGAAGCTTTCTTT
CAWKEAYDMNTEAFF
>TRBJ2-5|.|TRBV14|once
TGTGCCAGCAGCCAAGCTCCGGGACTGGCCCCAGAGACCCAGTACTTC
CASSQAPGLAPETQYF
>TRBJ1-1|.|TRBV11-2|.
TGTGCCAGCAACCAGGGAGGCACTGAAGCTTTCTTT
CASNQGGTEAFF
>TRBJ1-4|TRBD1|TRBV7-6|.
TGTGCCAGCAGCAGGCGAGGGACAGGGGGTGAAAAACTGTTTTTT
CASSRRGTGGEKLFF
>TRBJ2-1|.|TRBV7-6|.
TGTGCCAGCAGCTCGACGACGAAGGGTGAGCAGTTCTTC
CASSSTTKGEQFF
>TRBJ2-5|.|TRBV6-5|once
TGTGCCAGCAGTTACAAGGGGGGGCCAGGTCCCGAGACCCAGTACTTC
CASSYKGGPGPETQYF
>TRBJ2-3|.|TRBV11-2|.
TGTGCCAGCAGCCGAACCCGGCTTTGGGATACGCAGTATTTT
CASSRTRLWDTQYF
>TRBJ2-7|TRBD1|TRBV5-5|.
TGTGCCAGCACCAGACAGGGGGATTACGAGCAGTACTTC
CASTRQGDYEQYF
>TRBJ1-2|.|TRBV30|few
TGTGCCTGGAGTGTAATGACGGGGAGGGGCGGCTACACCTTC
CAWSVMTGRGGYTF
>TRBJ2-1|.|TRBV11-2|.
TGTGCCAGCAGCTTAGTTGACCGACGATCTGACAATGAGCAGTTCTTC
CASSLVDRRSDNEQFF
>TRBJ1-1|.|TRBV4-1|once
TGCGCCAGCACCCAGGAAAAGCTCATGAACACTGAAGCTTTCTTT
CASTQEKLMNTEAFF
>TRBJ1-1|.|TRBV19|.
TGTGCCAGTTGTACGACTTCCGGGACGTACGAGATTTTTCCTGAAGCTTTCTTT
CASCTTSGTYEIFPEAFF
>TRBJ2-1|.|TRBV7-2|.
TGTGCCAGCAGCTTATACTGGGGCGCAGGAAATGAGCAGTTCTTC
CASSLYWGAGNEQFF
>TRBJ2-2|.|TRBV4-3|.
TGCGCCAGCAGCCAAGTCGGTCCGGCTCGGGGGCACGGGGAGCTGTTTTTT
CASSQVGPARGHGELFF
>TRBJ1-5|TRBD1|TRBV19|.
TGTGCCAGTAGCGACAGGGGGCGTAGCAATCAGCCCCAGCATTTT
CASSDRGRSNQPQHF
>TRBJ2-1|TRBD2|TRBV9|.
TGTGCCAGCAGCGGGAGGAGCGGGGGGCCAGAGCAGTTCTTC
CASSGRSGGPEQFF
>TRBJ2-7|.|TRBV5-1|once
TGCGCCAGCAAGGTCAGGGCAGGGCCATACGAGCAGTACTTC
CASKVRAGPYEQYF
>TRBJ2-5|.|TRBV11-2|.
TGTGCCAGCAGCCTTTCAGACCAAGAGACCCAGTACTTC
CASSLSDQETQYF
>TRBJ2-7|TRBD1|TRBV7-2|.
TGTGCCAGCAGCTTGGTAGGACAGGGAATTTACGAGCAGTACTTC
CASSLVGQGIYEQYF
>TRBJ2-3|TRBD2|TRBV4-1|.
TGCGCCAGCAGCCAAGAGGCGGGGGGGAGCACAGATACGCAGTATTTT
CASSQEAGGSTDTQYF
>TRBJ2-1|.|TRBV7-7|few
TGTGCCAGCAGCTTAGGTCTGGCCTCCTACAATGAGCAGTTCTTC
CASSLGLASYNEQFF
>TRBJ2-7|.|TRBV7-2|.
TGTGCCAGCAGCCCCCTCCCGGGGAGCTCCTACGAGCAGTACTTC
CASSPLPGSSYEQYF
>TRBJ1-2|.|TRBV14|once
TGTGCCAGCAGCCCCCACTCGAGTGGTTATGGCTACACCTTC
CASSPHSSGYGYTF
>TRBJ2-7|TRBD1|TRBV11-3|.
TGTGCCAGCAGCGTGAGGACCGGGACAGGGTTTTACGAGCAGTACTTC
CASSVRTGTGFYEQYF
>TRBJ2-3|.|TRBV10-3|few
TGTGCCATCAGTGAACCGGCCACTAGCACAGATACGCAGTATTTT
CAISEPATSTDTQYF
>TRBJ1-2|.|TRBV2|.
TGTGCCAGCAACGAACAGAACTATGGCTACACCTTC
CASNEQNYGYTF
>TRBJ2-7|TRBD2|TRBV7-9|.
TGTGCCACCCGGGGGGGCTACGAGCAGTACTTC
CATRGGYEQYF
>TRBJ2-1|.|TRBV7-6|.
TGTGCCAGCAGCTTATACTCGGATGAGCAGTTCTTC
CASSLYSDEQFF
>TRBJ2-2|.|TRBV5-1|.
TGCGCCAGCAGCTTGGAGGTTTCGCGGTCCGGGGAGCTGTTTTTT
CASSLEVSRSGELFF